This T cell receptor beta chain was profiled in a study of CD8+CD57+ T cells in acquired aplastic anemia. An expansion of CD8+CD57+ cells by flow cytometry had been shown in patients chosen for sequencing. The study sampled blood from patients who had received no therapy. Genomic DNA, serving as template, underwent TCR beta VDJ and CDR3 profiling. One entry per CDR3 protein results from TCRdb running MiXCR on the reads. The sample shows about 180,000 distinct CDR3 sequences, more than 60% of them seen only once. V gave up 3 bases and J gave up 11 bases, with 13 bases separating them. The CDR3 runs to 12 residues. From germline, CDR1 is MNHNS and CDR2 SASEGT.

The TCR was taken from a human donor with aplastic anemia. Sequenced: sorted CD4+, CD8+, or CD8+CD57+ T cells (not recorded which) from PBMCs. V gene TRBV6-1 combines with J gene TRBJ1-1, with D hard to call. CDR3 sequence (DNA): TGTGCCAGCAGTGAGCTGCCCTCCGCGGCTTTCTTT. This translates into CASSELPSAAFF.